Listed below are T cell receptor beta chains from one sample, sequenced in a study of T cell repertoires in cytomegalovirus infection. TCRdb reprocessed the reads with MiXCR, giving one entry per CDR3 protein. Here the sample spans about 920,000 distinct CDR3 sequences, around 30% being singletons. For these receptors, no antigen is known. Sequences were derived from cultured CD8+ T cells from PBMCs, sampled from culture after CMV antigen stimulation. The receptors here all came from a human donor in good health (CMV status not recorded). Some clones in this sample may be carry-over from other donors' samples. Each CDR3 is given with its conserved first and last residue. The D gene is left open where the match is weak. The size entry is marked missing in some rows and otherwise reads once, few, many or a size class.

CDR3: CASSPWGRENTGELFF
DNA: TGCGCCAGCAGCCCCTGGGGCAGGGAGAACACCGGGGAGCTGTTTTTT
V: TRBV5-1
size: NA
J: TRBJ2-2
D: NA

CDR3: CASSKDRGFPFRPETQYF
DNA: TGTGCCAGCAGTAAGGACAGGGGCTTCCCTTTTCGTCCGGAGACCCAGTACTTC
V: TRBV6-6
size: few
J: TRBJ2-5
D: TRBD1

CDR3: CASSPGFSREGDTEAFF
DNA: TGTGCCAGCAGCCCCGGATTTTCCCGGGAAGGGGACACTGAAGCTTTCTTT
V: TRBV7-6
size: many
J: TRBJ1-1
D: NA

CDR3: CASSPAGQARGGYTF
DNA: TGTGCCAGCAGTCCGGCCGGACAGGCTAGGGGTGGCTACACCTTC
V: TRBV27
size: NA
J: TRBJ1-2
D: TRBD1

CDR3: CASSLTTQGGEAFF
DNA: TGTGCCAGCAGTTTAACGACGCAGGGGGGTGAAGCTTTCTTT
V: TRBV27
size: NA
J: TRBJ1-1
D: TRBD1

CDR3: CASLRGVEQYF
DNA: TGTGCCAGCCTCCGAGGAGTCGAGCAGTACTTC
V: TRBV27
size: few
J: TRBJ2-7
D: NA

CDR3: CASSLGGSAGDTDTQYF
DNA: TGTGCCAGCAGCTTAGGAGGGAGTGCGGGGGACACAGATACGCAGTATTTT
V: TRBV7-4
size: NA
J: TRBJ2-3
D: TRBD2

CDR3: CASSQTWGSTEAFF
DNA: TGCGCCAGCAGCCAGACCTGGGGGAGCACTGAAGCTTTCTTT
V: TRBV4-1
size: NA
J: TRBJ1-1
D: NA

CDR3: CAINERDRADYNYGYTF
DNA: TGTGCCATCAACGAACGGGACAGGGCGGACTATAACTATGGCTACACCTTC
V: TRBV10-3
size: NA
J: TRBJ1-2
D: TRBD1

CDR3: CASSQEGKKPYNEQFF
DNA: TGTGCCAGCAGCCAAGAGGGAAAGAAGCCCTACAATGAGCAGTTCTTC
V: TRBV4-2
size: few
J: TRBJ2-1
D: NA

CDR3: CASSPRGTGGDNTGELFF
DNA: TGTGCCAGCAGCCCAAGGGGGACAGGGGGTGATAACACCGGGGAGCTGTTTTTT
V: TRBV11-2
size: many
J: TRBJ2-2
D: TRBD1

CDR3: CASTDREETQYF
DNA: TGTGCCAGCACTGACAGGGAAGAGACCCAGTACTTC
V: TRBV7-8
size: many
J: TRBJ2-5
D: TRBD1

CDR3: CASSTGTWLFF
DNA: TGTGCCAGCAGCACCGGGACTTGGCTGTTTTTT
V: TRBV11-2
size: once
J: TRBJ2-2
D: NA

CDR3: CASSLGGGTFNEQYF
DNA: TGTGCCAGCAGTCTTGGGGGGGGAACGTTCAACGAGCAGTACTTC
V: TRBV7-6
size: few
J: TRBJ2-7
D: TRBD2

CDR3: CAIRPRTGPEVEAFF
DNA: TGTGCCATCAGACCCCGGACAGGTCCGGAGGTGGAAGCTTTCTTT
V: TRBV10-3
size: NA
J: TRBJ1-1
D: TRBD1

CDR3: CASSSKGEGPVQETQYF
DNA: TGTGCCAGCAGCTCCAAGGGGGAGGGGCCCGTCCAAGAGACCCAGTACTTC
V: TRBV7-9
size: NA
J: TRBJ2-5
D: NA

CDR3: CASGSSDFNSPLHF
DNA: TGTGCCAGCGGGTCCTCTGACTTTAATTCACCCCTCCACTTT
V: TRBV6-1
size: NA
J: TRBJ1-6
D: NA

CDR3: CSVKGVAEQYF
DNA: TGCAGCGTTAAGGGGGTTGCCGAGCAGTACTTC
V: TRBV29-1
size: once
J: TRBJ2-7
D: NA

CDR3: CASSFDPPGVYGANVLTF
DNA: TGTGCCAGCAGTTTCGACCCGCCGGGGGTGTATGGGGCCAACGTCCTGACTTTC
V: TRBV27
size: NA
J: TRBJ2-6
D: NA

CDR3: CASSLAGTSGNEQFF
DNA: TGTGCCAGCAGCTTAGCCGGGACTAGCGGCAATGAGCAGTTCTTC
V: TRBV7-9
size: NA
J: TRBJ2-1
D: TRBD2

CDR3: CASGLDRGMEAFF
DNA: TGTGCTAGTGGCCTCGACAGGGGGATGGAAGCTTTCTTT
V: TRBV12-5
size: few
J: TRBJ1-1
D: TRBD1

CDR3: CASSKAGGWGEQYF
DNA: TGTGCCAGCAGCAAAGCAGGGGGCTGGGGCGAGCAGTACTTC
V: TRBV6-2/TRBV6-3
size: NA
J: TRBJ2-7
D: TRBD1

CDR3: CASSELAGGTGELFF
DNA: TGCGCCAGCAGTGAACTAGCGGGGGGTACCGGGGAGCTGTTTTTT
V: TRBV10-2
size: NA
J: TRBJ2-2
D: TRBD2

CDR3: CASSPGQGATPYEQYF
DNA: TGTGCCAGCAGCCCCGGACAGGGGGCGACTCCCTACGAGCAGTACTTC
V: TRBV7-9
size: NA
J: TRBJ2-7
D: TRBD1

CDR3: CASSPGPSGLGGYTF
DNA: TGTGCCAGTAGTCCTGGACCTTCGGGCCTGGGTGGCTACACCTTC
V: TRBV19
size: NA
J: TRBJ1-2
D: NA

CDR3: CASSSHRDADTQYF
DNA: TGTGCCAGCAGTTCCCACCGGGACGCAGATACGCAGTATTTT
V: TRBV27
size: few
J: TRBJ2-3
D: NA

CDR3: CASSLGLDQNTEAFF
DNA: TGTGCCAGCAGCTTAGGGTTGGACCAGAACACTGAAGCTTTCTTT
V: TRBV7-2
size: many
J: TRBJ1-1
D: NA

CDR3: CASSVLGAGDTEAFF
DNA: TGTGCCAGCAGTGTTTTGGGGGCCGGGGACACTGAAGCTTTCTTT
V: TRBV2
size: many
J: TRBJ1-1
D: NA

CDR3: CASSQKAGGQETQYF
DNA: TGTGCCAGCAGCCAGAAAGCGGGGGGCCAAGAGACCCAGTACTTC
V: TRBV3-1
size: NA
J: TRBJ2-5
D: TRBD2

CDR3: CASSRFAGLSRDEAFF
DNA: TGTGCCAGTTCTCGGTTCGCGGGCTTGTCCAGGGATGAAGCTTTCTTT
V: TRBV19
size: NA
J: TRBJ1-1
D: NA

CDR3: CASIEHDLCYGYTF
DNA: TGTGCCAGTATAGAGCACGACCTGTGCTATGGCTACACCTTC
V: TRBV19
size: NA
J: TRBJ1-2
D: NA

CDR3: CASSSTQGTDTQYF
DNA: TGTGCCAGCTCGTCAACACAGGGCACAGATACGCAGTATTTT
V: TRBV18
size: NA
J: TRBJ2-3
D: NA

CDR3: CASSSGSGAYNEQFF
DNA: TGTGCTAGCAGCTCCGGGTCCGGGGCCTACAATGAGCAGTTCTTC
V: TRBV7-7
size: many
J: TRBJ2-1
D: NA

CDR3: CASSSPHSAFGHNEQFF
DNA: TGTGCCAGCAGCTCCCCCCACAGCGCGTTCGGACACAATGAGCAGTTCTTC
V: TRBV7-9
size: NA
J: TRBJ2-1
D: NA

CDR3: CASERQGTYNEQFF
DNA: TGTGCCAGCGAAAGACAGGGCACTTACAATGAGCAGTTCTTC
V: TRBV28
size: NA
J: TRBJ2-1
D: TRBD1

CDR3: CASSNLAGGTYEQYF
DNA: TGTGCCAGTAGCAATCTAGCGGGGGGAACCTACGAGCAGTACTTC
V: TRBV19
size: NA
J: TRBJ2-7
D: TRBD2

CDR3: CSARAASGGYRGETQYF
DNA: TGCAGTGCTAGAGCGGCTAGCGGGGGATACAGGGGAGAGACCCAGTACTTC
V: TRBV20-1
size: NA
J: TRBJ2-5
D: TRBD2

CDR3: CASSQESVGNTEAFF
DNA: TGCGCCAGCAGCCAGGAGTCTGTCGGGAACACTGAAGCTTTCTTT
V: TRBV4-1
size: few
J: TRBJ1-1
D: NA

CDR3: CAISATGPLENQPQHF
DNA: TGTGCCATCAGTGCTACAGGACCCCTTGAGAATCAGCCCCAGCATTTT
V: TRBV10-3
size: NA
J: TRBJ1-5
D: NA

CDR3: CASSLNTGFSGETQYF
DNA: TGTGCCAGCAGTTTGAATACCGGGTTTTCTGGAGAGACCCAGTACTTC
V: TRBV28
size: few
J: TRBJ2-5
D: NA

CDR3: CASSFVAPYEYTGELFF
DNA: TGTGCCAGCAGTTTTGTCGCTCCCTACGAGTACACCGGGGAGCTGTTTTTT
V: TRBV12-3/TRBV12-4
size: few
J: TRBJ2-2
D: NA

CDR3: CSARKLAGDPYEQYF
DNA: TGCAGTGCTAGAAAACTAGCGGGGGACCCCTACGAGCAGTACTTC
V: TRBV20-1
size: few
J: TRBJ2-7
D: TRBD2

CDR3: CATRQGARGYTF
DNA: TGCGCCACCAGACAGGGGGCGAGGGGCTACACCTTC
V: TRBV10-2
size: few
J: TRBJ1-2
D: TRBD1

CDR3: CASSQPGETQYF
DNA: TGCGCCAGCAGCCAACCGGGAGAGACCCAGTACTTC
V: TRBV4-1
size: NA
J: TRBJ2-5
D: NA

CDR3: CASGQGAYEQFF
DNA: TGTGCCAGCGGACAGGGGGCATATGAGCAGTTCTTC
V: TRBV14
size: NA
J: TRBJ2-1
D: TRBD1

CDR3: CASSLGSRARETQYF
DNA: TGTGCCAGCAGCTTAGGGAGCAGGGCGCGAGAGACCCAGTACTTC
V: TRBV13
size: few
J: TRBJ2-5
D: NA

CDR3: CASSKGSGGFEEQFF
DNA: TGTGCCAGCAGCAAAGGGAGCGGCGGGTTTGAGGAGCAGTTCTTC
V: TRBV7-9
size: NA
J: TRBJ2-1
D: NA

CDR3: CASSHRVTSYNEQLF
DNA: TGCGCCAGCAGCCATAGGGTGACTAGCTACAATGAGCAGTTATTC
V: TRBV4-1
size: NA
J: TRBJ2-1
D: TRBD2

CDR3: CASIIGTHTGELFF
DNA: TGTGCCAGTATTATTGGGACACACACCGGGGAGCTGTTTTTT
V: TRBV19
size: NA
J: TRBJ2-2
D: NA

CDR3: CATSRALQMSGEYNEQFF
DNA: TGTGCCACCAGCAGAGCATTGCAGATGAGCGGGGAGTACAATGAGCAGTTCTTC
V: TRBV15
size: NA
J: TRBJ2-1
D: TRBD2

CDR3: CASRGQGKETQYF
DNA: TGTGCCAGCAGGGGACAGGGAAAAGAGACCCAGTACTTC
V: TRBV27
size: NA
J: TRBJ2-5
D: TRBD1

CDR3: CASSYSRLPRYGYTF
DNA: TGTGCCAGCAGTTACTCGAGACTCCCGAGGTATGGCTACACCTTC
V: TRBV6-5
size: few
J: TRBJ1-2
D: NA

CDR3: CSAEERGDNTGELFF
DNA: TGCAGTGCTGAGGAGCGGGGGGATAACACCGGGGAGCTGTTTTTT
V: TRBV20-1
size: NA
J: TRBJ2-2
D: TRBD2